Sequencing of this T cell receptor (beta chain) was carried out in a study of shared clonotypes between healthy human individuals. General study points: Clonotype sharing among donors was thought likely to change with sequencing depth.

The CDR3 has 13 residues. The germline V gene encodes CDR1 LGHNA and CDR2 YNFKEQ. V lost 1 base and J 4 bases, leaving 8 bases between the germline ends. All donors were healthy HIV-negative adults lacking recent acute infections or vaccinations. Extraction of genomic DNA in unsorted samples used about 90 million PBMCs. As to this clone: Antigen: not known.

Assay used: immunoSEQ multiplex PCR; TCRdb lists only in-frame clones, some missing. The sample records a few hundred thousand clones, roughly four fifths being singletons. This chain joins TRBV4-2 and TRBJ2-7, with D possibly matching TRBD1 (6 bases). The specimen sequenced was PBMCs. The sequence derives from a woman in her thirties or forties in good health. Some clones in this sample may be carry-over from other donors' samples. The CDR3 reads CASSQVQGYEQYF. CDR3 DNA sequence: TGTGCCAGCAGCCAAGTACAGGGTTACGAGCAGTACTTC.